Below, 26 T cell receptor beta chains from the same sample are listed, as sequenced in a study of OX40 agonist ivuxolimab in advanced cancers. Here immunoSEQ multiplex PCR was the method, and the copy in TCRdb shows in-frame clones only, minus some. Of tens of thousands of clones detected, roughly nine tenths appear once; the ten largest clones hold about 4%. The source was CD4+ or CD8+ T cells sorted from blood, collected in a trial of the OX40 agonist ivuxolimab. These receptors were taken from an adult with an advanced solid tumor such as melanoma, head and neck, liver or kidney cancer.

The rearrangement joins TRBV7-2 to TRBJ2-1, with D perhaps assigned TRBD1 or TRBD2 (6 bases each). Between the trimmed V and J ends, which lost 2 bases and 0 bases, there was a span of 17 bases. CDR1 SGHTA and CDR2 FQGNSA come from the germline V gene. The CDR3 runs to 18 residues. The chain's CDR3 is CASSLSLGGLYSYNEQFF. Written as DNA, the CDR3 is TGTGCCAGCAGCTTATCGTTAGGGGGACTCTACTCCTACAATGAGCAGTTCTTC.

This sequence joins TRBV6-5 and TRBJ2-2; maybe TRBD1 (5 bases). The CDR3 runs 15 residues. The V end was cut by 5 bases, the J end by 4 bases, with 14 bases between. The germline gives CDR1 MNHEY, CDR2 SVGAGI. The CDR3 reads CASSAQGYGTGELFF. DNA of the CDR3: TGTGCCAGCAGTGCCCAGGGATACGGCACCGGGGAGCTGTTTTTT.

This chain connects TRBV4-1 to TRBJ1-2, with 8 nucleotides matching TRBD1. The CDR3 is 16 residues long. V was pared by 0 bases and J by 7 bases, with 10 bases of the junction left unmatched. In germline, CDR1 is MGHRA, CDR2 YSYEKL. The CDR3 coding sequence is TGCGCCAGCAGCCAAGATCTTGGACAGGGCGTCGGTGGCTACACCTTC. Translation gives CASSQDLGQGVGGYTF.

The chain carries TRBV27 and TRBJ1-6; TRBD1 is a possible D gene (5 bases). This CDR3 comprises 14 residues. The germline V gene encodes CDR1 MNHEY and CDR2 SMNVEV (reference sequence). V lost 5 bases and J 5 bases, leaving 10 bases between the germline ends. CDR3: CASSIGTNNSPLHF. DNA of the CDR3: TGTGCCAGCAGTATCGGGACCAATAATTCACCCCTCCACTTT.

The chain joins TRBV29-1 to TRBJ1-3, with D perhaps matching TRBD1 (5 bases). The CDR3 is 14 amino acids. V was trimmed by 5 bases and J by 0 bases, leaving 11 bases between them. Germline CDR1 SQVTM, CDR2 ANQGSEA. The CDR3 protein is CSVCLGPSGNTIYF. CDR3 coding DNA: TGCAGCGTTTGTTTGGGGCCCTCTGGAAACACCATATATTTT.

This clone was detected once. The V and J genes are TRBV28 and TRBJ2-5; D is perhaps TRBD1 (6 bases). Trimming cost V 9 bases and J 1 base, with 18 bases left between them. The CDR3 is 15 residues long. In germline, CDR1 is MDHEN, CDR2 SYDVKM. DNA for the CDR3: TGTGCCAGTTCGCTAACGACAGGAACCCAAGAGACCCAGTACTTC. This codes for CASSLTTGTQETQYF.

V usage is TRBV6-5 and J usage is TRBJ2-1, with a tentative D call TRBD2 (6 bases). V dropped 0 bases and J dropped 4 bases, with 13 bases sitting between them. The CDR3 loop spans 16 amino acids. Germline CDR1 MNHEY, CDR2 SVGAGI. DNA of the CDR3: TGTGCCAGCAGTTACTCGACCGGGAGCCTTTACAATGAGCAGTTCTTC. It encodes CASSYSTGSLYNEQFF.

The V call is TRBV19, the J call TRBJ2-7, with 7 bases identical to TRBD1. This CDR3 region has 17 residues. After removal of 7 bases from V and 3 bases from J, the junction contained 18 bases not matched to a gene. Germline CDR1 reads LNHDA; CDR2 reads SQIVND (reference sequence). CDR3 in DNA: TGTGCCAGTATCCTCGGACAGGATGGAAAGGGTTGCTACGAGCAGTACTTC. Its protein product is CASILGQDGKGCYEQYF.

This chain joins TRBV15 and TRBJ2-1, with 8 positions matching TRBD1. Trimming took 3 bases from V and 6 from J; bases not matched to a gene: 4. Germline V gene lookup returns CDR1 LNHNV and CDR2 YYDKDF (reference sequence). This CDR3 has 14 residues. CDR3 nucleotide sequence: TGTGCCACCAGCAGGGAAGGACAGGGCAATGAGCAGTTCTTC. Translated: CATSREGQGNEQFF.

The chain joins TRBV27 to TRBJ2-1; TRBD2 aligns across 8 bases. V lost 7 bases and J lost 6; bases outside the gene matches: 11. This CDR3 has 15 residues. Germline CDR1 reads MNHEY; CDR2 reads SMNVEV (reference sequence). CDR3 bases: TGTGCCAGCAAATCATCTCCGGGACTAGTCAATGAGCAGTTCTTC. This codes for CASKSSPGLVNEQFF.

V usage is TRBV4-3 and J usage is TRBJ2-7, with a weak D call TRBD2 (6 bases). V was pared by 0 bases and J by 2 bases, with 17 bases between. CDR1 is LGHNA and CDR2 is YSLEER in the germline V gene. The CDR3 runs 17 residues. The CDR3 reads CASSQDLEGGHTYEQYF. The CDR3 DNA is TGCGCCAGCAGCCAAGATTTGGAGGGCGGGCATACCTACGAGCAGTACTTC.

CDR3 in DNA: TGTGCCAGCAGCTCGGACTATACGAACACCGGGGAGCTGTTTTTT. It is translated as CASSSDYTNTGELFF. V usage is TRBV7-9 and J usage is TRBJ2-2, with D maybe TRBD2 (6 bases). Germline loops: CDR1 SEHNR, CDR2 FQNEAQ (reference sequence). The CDR3 extends over 15 amino acids. The V end lost 4 bases, the J end lost 0 bases, and 9 bases lay between the germline ends.

This clone was counted a few times. V gene TRBV11-3 combines with J gene TRBJ2-2; D possibly matches TRBD1 or TRBD2 (5 bases each). V lost 2 bases and J lost 6, with 10 bases in between. Germline V gene sequence: CDR1 SGHNT, CDR2 YENEEA. The CDR3 has 14 residues. The CDR3: CASSLWGSPGELFF. Written as DNA, the CDR3 is TGTGCCAGCAGCTTATGGGGGTCTCCCGGGGAGCTGTTTTTT.

J is TRBJ1-1 and V is TRBV19, with 11 bases identical to TRBD1. Germline V gives CDR1 LNHDA, CDR2 SQIVND (reference sequence). CDR3 length: 15 residues. V was pared by 5 bases and J by 4 bases, with 6 bases of the junction left unmatched. The CDR3 here is CASSGDRGVSTEAFF. DNA of the CDR3: TGTGCCAGTAGTGGGGACAGGGGGGTTTCCACTGAAGCTTTCTTT.

The chain uses TRBV29-1 and TRBJ1-2; 8 nucleotides align to TRBD1. The V segment lost 4 bases and the J segment 4 bases; nucleotides outside the gene matches: 11. There are 15 residues in the CDR3. Germline CDR1 is SQVTM and CDR2 is ANQGSEA. The CDR3 DNA reads TGCAGCGTTGGAGAGGGGACAGGATATGGCTATGGCTACACCTTC. Protein: CSVGEGTGYGYGYTF.

This rearrangement joins TRBV14 to TRBJ2-7; D may be TRBD1 (6 bases). Trimming pared 1 base from V and 5 bases from J, leaving 15 bases between. The CDR3 extends over 15 amino acids. CDR1 is SGHDN and CDR2 is FVKESK in the germline V gene. The CDR3 coding sequence is TGTGCCAGCAGCCAAGTGCCAGGGGTGGTGGACGAGCAGTACTTC. Amino acids: CASSQVPGVVDEQYF. The entire variable domain, with the rest obtained from reference TRBV14 and TRBJ2-7, is as follows: EAGVTQFPSHSVIEKGQTVTLRCDPISGHDNLYWYRRVMGKEIKFLLHFVKESKQDESGMPNNRFLAERTGGTYSTLKVQPAELEDSGVYFCASSQVPGVVDEQYFGPGTRLTVT.

The J gene is TRBJ2-1, the V gene TRBV4-3; TRBD1 aligns across 7 bases. Trimming at V came to 3 bases and at J to 2 bases, leaving 4 bases not matched to a gene. This CDR3 contains 15 residues. Germline loops: CDR1 LGHNA, CDR2 YSLEER. The CDR3 DNA is TGCGCCAGCAGCCATGGGACAGCACCCTACAATGAGCAGTTCTTC. Translating gives CASSHGTAPYNEQFF.

The genes are TRBV4-1 and TRBJ1-5; D may be TRBD1 (6 bases). CDR3 length: 14 residues. The V gene's germline CDR1 is MGHRA and CDR2 YSYEKL. The ends were cut back, 1 base at V and 9 bases at J, with 13 bases in the middle. The CDR3 nucleotides read TGCGCCAGCAGCCAAGTAGGGGGTATCCGGCCCCAGCATTTT. It specifies CASSQVGGIRPQHF.

This chain links TRBV10-3 with TRBJ1-5; tentatively, D is TRBD1 (5 bases). Germline V lookup: CDR1 ENHRY, CDR2 SYGVKD. V was shortened by 4 bases and J by 4 bases, with 20 bases between the two germline ends. The CDR3 has 17 residues. This CDR3 is CAISGGTSGIGNQPQHF. CDR3 DNA: TGTGCCATCAGTGGGGGAACCTCAGGGATCGGGAATCAGCCCCAGCATTTT.

This rearrangement joins TRBV5-6 to TRBJ1-5, with D unresolved. CDR1 and CDR2 from the germline V gene are SGHDT and YYEEEE. CDR3 length: 16 residues. Trimming shortened V by 1 base and J by 2 bases, and 13 bases separated the two germline ends. The CDR3, as DNA: TGTGCCAGCAGCTTGCGCGGGGTCGGGGGCAATCAGCCCCAGCATTTT. Protein: CASSLRGVGGNQPQHF.

The chain combines TRBV10-3 with TRBJ1-1; a possible D gene is TRBD1 (6 bases). With 3 bases removed from V and 3 bases from J, the gap between germline ends came to 20 bases. This CDR3 region has 17 residues. The germline gives CDR1 ENHRY, CDR2 SYGVKD. DNA of the CDR3: TGTGCCATCAGTGATCCTACGAGGGGGGTTTTGTACACTGAAGCTTTCTTT. Amino acid sequence: CAISDPTRGVLYTEAFF.

The chain joins TRBV9 to TRBJ2-3; no clear D gene. Germline-derived CDR1 and CDR2 are SGDLS and YYNGEE. Trimming took 3 bases from V and 2 from J, leaving 13 bases between them. This CDR3 is built from 15 residues. This CDR3 reads CASSASKSLTDTQYF. CDR3 DNA sequence: TGTGCCAGCAGCGCCAGTAAGTCCCTCACAGATACGCAGTATTTT.

The gene calls are TRBV7-9 and TRBJ2-2, with TRBD1 matching 12 bases. Trimming removed 1 base from V and 4 bases from J; junction bases left unmatched: 1. The CDR3 covers 16 residues. The V gene's germline CDR1 is SEHNR and CDR2 FQNEAQ (reference sequence). CDR3 in amino acids: CASSLGDRGRTGELFF. The CDR3 nucleotides read TGTGCCAGCAGCTTAGGGGACAGGGGGCGCACCGGGGAGCTGTTTTTT.

V is TRBV15 and J is TRBJ2-5; no reliable D call. The J call is doubtful: the DNA matches TRBJ2-7 better. Germline values: CDR1 LNHNV, CDR2 YYDKDF (reference sequence). This CDR3 is 15 amino acids long. This CDR3 reads CATSRDSMSSYEQYF. For the CDR3, the DNA is TGTGCCACCAGCAGAGATTCCATGAGCTCCTACGAGCAGTACTTC.

The chain employs TRBV7-9 and TRBJ2-3; TRBD2 matches 8 bases. The CDR3 covers 16 residues. Germline V CDR1 and CDR2: SEHNR, FQNEAQ (reference sequence). The ends lost 3 bases at V and 4 bases at J; junction bases unmatched: 9. CDR3 loop: CASSFSGGSIADTQYF. In DNA form, the CDR3 reads TGTGCCAGCAGCTTCTCGGGGGGGAGTATCGCAGATACGCAGTATTTT.

The J gene is TRBJ2-3, the V gene TRBV4-1; tentatively, D is TRBD2 (6 bases). The CDR3 has 16 residues. The V gene lost 0 bases and the J gene lost 2 bases, with 12 bases spanning the gap. Germline assignment: CDR1 MGHRA and CDR2 YSYEKL. CDR3 region: CASSQDFGGNTDTQYF. The CDR3 nucleotides read TGCGCCAGCAGCCAAGATTTTGGCGGGAACACAGATACGCAGTATTTT.